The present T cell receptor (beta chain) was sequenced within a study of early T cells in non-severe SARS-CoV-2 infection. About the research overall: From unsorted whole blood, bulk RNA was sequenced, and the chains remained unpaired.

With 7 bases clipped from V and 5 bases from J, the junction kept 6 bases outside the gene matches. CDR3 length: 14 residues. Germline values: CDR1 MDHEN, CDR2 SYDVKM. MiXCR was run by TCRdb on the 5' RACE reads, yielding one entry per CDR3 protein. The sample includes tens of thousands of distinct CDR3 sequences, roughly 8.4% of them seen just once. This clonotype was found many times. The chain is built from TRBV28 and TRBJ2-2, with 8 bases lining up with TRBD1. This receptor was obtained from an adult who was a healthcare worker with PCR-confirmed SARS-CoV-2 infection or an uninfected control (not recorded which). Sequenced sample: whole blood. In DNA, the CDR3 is TGTGCCAGCACCCCTCAGGGGGCAACCGGGGAGCTGTTTTTT. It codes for CASTPQGATGELFF.